A selection of T cell receptor beta chains follows, all from one sample in a study of blood T cells in healthy people across ages. TCRdb itself ran the 5' RACE reads through MiXCR, one entry per CDR3 protein. The sample consists of 550,000 to 650,000 distinct CDR3 sequences, roughly a quarter of them appearing once. These data also formed part of another study, on T cells of mothers and their children.

The sequenced sample was blood. Receptor source: a boy younger than 10 in good health. CDR3s include the opening cysteine and the closing phenylalanine or tryptophan. D genes are given only for firm matches. Clone size is stated in some rows and not others, as once, few, many or a class when expanded.

j_call clone_size d_call v_call cdr3_nt cdr3_aa
TRBJ2-3 few TRBD2 TRBV7-3 TGTGCCAGCAGCTGGAAGCCCCTAGCGGGGGGCCGCACAGATACGCAGTATTTT CASSWKPLAGGRTDTQYF
TRBJ2-3 few - TRBV29-1 TGCAGCGGTGGGGGGACAGAGGGCACAGATACGCAGTATTTT CSGGGTEGTDTQYF
TRBJ1-5 few TRBD1 TRBV9 TGTGCCAGCAGCAGGGACAGCTATAGCAATCAGCCCCAGCATTTT CASSRDSYSNQPQHF
TRBJ1-3 - - TRBV29-1 TGCAGCGTTGTGGGAGACAACTCTGGAAACACCATATATTTT CSVVGDNSGNTIYF
TRBJ2-5 - TRBD2 TRBV27 TGTGCCAGCGCTAGCGGGAAAGAGACCCAGTACTTC CASASGKETQYF
TRBJ2-1 few - TRBV28 TGTGCCAGCAGCCCTTCCGGGATCAGCAACAATGAGCAGTTCTTC CASSPSGISNNEQFF
TRBJ1-2 many - TRBV27 TGTGCCAGCAGTTTAAAAAGTGGAGGGAACTATGGCTACACCTTC CASSLKSGGNYGYTF
TRBJ2-7 - TRBD2 TRBV4-3 TGCGCCAGCAGCCCACAGGCTAGCGGGACCTACGAGCAGTACTTC CASSPQASGTYEQYF
TRBJ2-5 few - TRBV7-2 TGTGCCAGCAGCTTAGCCGGACAGACCCAAGAGACCCAGTACTTC CASSLAGQTQETQYF
TRBJ2-1 few - TRBV2 TGTGCCAGCAGCCAGGGGCTCTACAATGAGCAGTTCTTC CASSQGLYNEQFF
TRBJ1-6 - TRBD1 TRBV10-2 TGCGCCAGCGGGCGGGACAGAGTCCTATCACCCCTCCACTTT CASGRDRVLSPLHF
TRBJ1-5 few - TRBV30 TGTGCCTGGGCTACAGGTTCCGGCAATCAGCCCCAGCATTTT CAWATGSGNQPQHF
TRBJ2-1 - TRBD2 TRBV5-1 TGCGCCAGCAGCGGGCAGGGGCAACTAGCGGGGTCTAATGAGCAGTTCTTC CASSGQGQLAGSNEQFF
TRBJ2-1 - - TRBV9 TGTGCCAGCAGCCCCCTACCTTACCGATCAGGTCGGAATGAGCAGTTCTTC CASSPLPYRSGRNEQFF
TRBJ2-3 few TRBD2 TRBV7-2 TGTGCCAGCAGCGCGGGACTAGCGGGAAGGGCTACGCAGTATTTT CASSAGLAGRATQYF
TRBJ2-7 few TRBD2 TRBV7-2 TGTGCCAGCAGCTTCACTAGCGGGGACTACGAGCAGTACTTC CASSFTSGDYEQYF
TRBJ2-7 - TRBD1 TRBV10-3 TGTGCCATCAGTCCGGGACAGGGGGCACACGAGCAGTACTTC CAISPGQGAHEQYF
TRBJ1-4 - TRBD1 TRBV27 TGTGCCAGCAGTCAAGACAGGGCGGGGAAGAGTAATGAAAAACTGTTTTTT CASSQDRAGKSNEKLFF
TRBJ2-5 - - TRBV10-3 TGTGCCATCAGTGAAAGGGGGTTTTTTTCCCAAGAGACCCAGTACTTC CAISERGFFSQETQYF
TRBJ1-4 few - TRBV20-1 TGCAGTGCTAGCGATGGGCCGGGACAACACCGGGAAAAACTGTTTTTT CSASDGPGQHREKLFF
TRBJ2-2 few - TRBV4-3 TGCGCCAGCAGCCAGGTCCCGGGAGAGGGCACCGGGGAGCTGTTTTTT CASSQVPGEGTGELFF
TRBJ1-1 - TRBD1 TRBV5-1 TGCGCCAGCAGCTTGGCAGGGGACAGCCCTGAAGCTTTCTTT CASSLAGDSPEAFF
TRBJ2-5 few TRBD2 TRBV4-3 TGCGCCAGCAGCCAAGAGTGGACTAGCGGGAGCGGGGAGACCCAGTACTTC CASSQEWTSGSGETQYF
TRBJ2-5 - - TRBV5-1 TGCGCCAGCAGCTTGGCCCAGGCCAGGGAGACCCAGTACTTC CASSLAQARETQYF
TRBJ2-5 - - TRBV7-2 TGTGCCAGCAGCTTAGCGCTGACTCCAGAGACCCAGTACTTC CASSLALTPETQYF
TRBJ2-7 few TRBD1 TRBV7-9 TGTGCCAGCAGTAGGACAGGGGGCGTCGAGCAGTACTTC CASSRTGGVEQYF
TRBJ2-7 few TRBD1 TRBV28 TGTGCCAGCAGACCGGGACAGGGGCACGAGCAGTACTTC CASRPGQGHEQYF
TRBJ2-3 - - TRBV28 TGTGCCAGCAGTAGACAGGGACGGACTAATACGCAGTATTTT CASSRQGRTNTQYF
TRBJ2-3 - - TRBV6-5 TGTGCCAGCAGTTACTCAGGCACAGGGATTAGAACAGATACGCAGTATTTT CASSYSGTGIRTDTQYF
TRBJ2-2 - TRBD2 TRBV11-2 TGTGCCAGCAGTTCTCGACTAGCGGGGGTAATTGGCGGGGAGCTGTTTTTT CASSSRLAGVIGGELFF
TRBJ2-7 - - TRBV7-9 TGTGCCAGCAGCTCGGACAGAAGCGAGCAGTACTTC CASSSDRSEQYF
TRBJ1-2 few - TRBV29-1 TGCAGCGTTGTAATCTCCAACTATGGCTACACCTTC CSVVISNYGYTF
TRBJ2-5 - TRBD2 TRBV7-2 TGTGCCAGCAGCTTAACTAGCGGGGTTCAAGAGACCCAGTACTTC CASSLTSGVQETQYF
TRBJ2-2 - - TRBV7-2 TGTGCCAGCAGCTTACTGGCCTCGAACACCGGGGAGCTGTTTTTT CASSLLASNTGELFF
TRBJ1-2 - - TRBV7-9 TGTGCCAGCAGCTTAGTTGGCAGTCTGGCGGAAGGAGATGGCTACACCTTC CASSLVGSLAEGDGYTF
TRBJ2-1 - TRBD2 TRBV12-3/TRBV12-4 TGTGCCAGCAGTTTACAGACTAGCGGGGACAATGAGCAGTTCTTC CASSLQTSGDNEQFF
TRBJ2-3 - - TRBV12-3/TRBV12-4 TGTGCCAGCACCCTAGACCTCAACCCCACAGATACGCAGTATTTT CASTLDLNPTDTQYF
TRBJ2-5 few - TRBV9 TGTGCCAGCAGCGTAGGACCCGGTAAAGAGACCCAGTACTTC CASSVGPGKETQYF
TRBJ2-1 - - TRBV24-1 TGTGCCACCAGTGACCCCCTTAGGAACAAGAAAGACAATGAGCAGTTCTTC CATSDPLRNKKDNEQFF
TRBJ1-2 - - TRBV5-1 TGCGCCAGCAGGGACTCCTATGGCTACACCTTC CASRDSYGYTF
TRBJ1-2 few TRBD1 TRBV10-3 TGTGCCATCAGTGAAGGGGGCGTCTATGGCTACACCTTC CAISEGGVYGYTF
TRBJ2-7 few TRBD2 TRBV5-1 TGCGCCAGCAGCTTGGAACTAGCGGCTTCCTACGAGCAGTACTTC CASSLELAASYEQYF